This T cell receptor beta chain was identified during a study of cytomegalovirus exposure and HLA in healthy donors. Background on the study: From HLA-typed donors, an early data release held approximately 85 million unique TCRs. Study-wide results and caveats: Within an earlier analysis, most TCR beta V segments proved productive either about 90% or about 30% of the time. The CMV antigen specificity of a few CMV-associated chains was confirmed through in vitro analysis. Analyses of presence and absence presupposed an approximately uniform sequencing depth across donors.

This CDR3 comprises 15 residues. The PCR contained 60 Vbeta and 13 Jbeta primers. The assay was immunoSEQ multiplex PCR, and TCRdb's table has in-frame clones only and misses some. This table has 180,000 or so clones, 8.5% to 10% appearing once. To note about this clone: Antigen: not known.

Input material: PBMCs. The chain combines TRBV7-5 with TRBJ1-5; the table's D call of TRBD1 was not tested on the DNA. TRBV7-5 constitutes a pseudogene. The TCR originated in a woman aged 25 to 39 in good health and CMV-seropositive. The CDR3 spells CARSLGQGCNQPQHF. Written as DNA, the CDR3 is TGTGCCAGAAGCTTAGGACAGGGGTGCAATCAGCCCCAGCATTTT.